This TCR beta chain was recovered during a study of beta chain features in type 1 diabetes. Points from the study as a whole: There were fewer insertions and more deletions at the VDJ junctions of type 1 diabetes patients. Among patients with Type 1 diabetes, TCRB CDR3s were moderately but significantly shorter in every one of the four CD4+ subsets.

Remarks on this clone: Its antigen is not identified.

The entirety of the isolated RNA underwent reverse transcription, so expressed TCRB transcripts were sequenced. TCRdb keeps only in-frame clones here, not all; method: immunoSEQ multiplex PCR. The profile shows more than 250,000 clones, over 14% of them singletons. Per donor, one heparinised blood draw averaged about 100 mL. CDR1 is SGHNT and CDR2 is YYREEE in the germline V gene (reference sequence). Trimming removed 4 bases from V and 5 bases from J; junction bases left unmatched: 12. The CDR3 spans 19 residues. The source is a man between 18 and 29 years old with type 1 diabetes. What was sequenced was naive CD4+ T cells from blood. This chain connects TRBV5-4 to TRBJ2-1; TRBD2 agrees at 16 bases. In DNA form, the CDR3 reads TGTGCCAGCAGCCCTTCCGGGACTAGCGGGAGGGCCGGGGACAATGAGCAGTTCTTC. This gives the protein CASSPSGTSGRAGDNEQFF.